One sample yielded the 29 T cell receptor beta chains listed below, sequenced in a study of blood T cell repertoires in COVID-19. Sequenced by immunoSEQ multiplex PCR; TCRdb stores in-frame clones only, minus some. Here the sample spans about 200,000 clones, roughly 88% being singletons. The sequenced sample was peripheral blood. These receptors came from a man aged 55-75 years with acute or convalescent COVID-19.

V usage is TRBV6-2 or TRBV6-3 and J usage is TRBJ2-7, with a tentative D call TRBD2 (5 bases). The ends were cut back, 5 bases at V and 5 bases at J, with 7 bases in the middle. The CDR3 sequence is 11 residues long. Germline V CDR1 and CDR2: MNHEY, SVGEGT. CDR3 nucleotide sequence: TGTGCCAGCAGTGAGAGGGACGAGCAGTACTTC. Protein sequence: CASSERDEQYF.

The chain uses TRBV7-2 and TRBJ2-1; no clear D gene. The CDR3 loop spans 14 amino acids. Deletions cut 1 base from V and 1 base from J, with 5 bases between. Germline CDR1 SGHTA, CDR2 FQGNSA. The CDR3: CASSLVPSYNEQFF. The CDR3 DNA reads as TGTGCCAGCAGCTTAGTCCCATCCTACAATGAGCAGTTCTTC.

This clone showed up just a few times. The chain is built from TRBV28 and TRBJ1-3; 8 bases are a match to TRBD1. Germline V CDR1 and CDR2: MDHEN, SYDVKM. The CDR3 loop spans 14 amino acids. V was pared by 4 bases and J by 3 bases, with 2 bases of the junction left unmatched. For the CDR3, the DNA is TGTGCCAGCAGTTCAGGGGGCGTTGGAAACACCATATATTTT. Translating gives CASSSGGVGNTIYF.

This chain uses TRBV5-1 with TRBJ2-2; D remains ambiguous. Trimming pared 4 bases from V and 4 bases from J, leaving 17 bases between. The length of the CDR3 is 16 residues. Germline CDR1 is SGHRS and CDR2 is YFSETQ. The DNA for the CDR3 is TGCGCCAGCAGCGACAAGGCCGACATACGCACCGGGGAGCTGTTTTTT. Translated, it gives CASSDKADIRTGELFF.

The sample holds one count of this clone. Here the CDR3 reads CASTPSGSSSYEQYF. As DNA, the CDR3 is TGTGCCAGCACACCCTCAGGGTCGAGCTCCTACGAGCAGTACTTC. This sequence joins TRBV6-5 and TRBJ2-7; D is perhaps TRBD1 (5 bases). The CDR3 contains 15 residues. Germline CDR1 reads MNHEY; CDR2 reads SVGAGI. V was pared by 7 bases and J by 0 bases, with 16 bases between.

This chain joins TRBV6-1 and TRBJ2-2, with unresolved D. Per the germline V gene, CDR1 is MNHNS and CDR2 is SASEGT. CDR3 length equals 15 residues. Trimming took 1 base from V and 6 from J, leaving 12 bases between them. The CDR3 sequence is CASSEGVARSGELFF. The CDR3 nucleotides read TGTGCCAGCAGTGAAGGGGTAGCAAGGTCCGGGGAGCTGTTTTTT.

The CDR3 protein is CASSFRTGLNSPLHF. In DNA form, the CDR3 reads TGTGCCAGCAGCTTTCGGACAGGGCTTAATTCACCCCTCCACTTT. V usage is TRBV5-6 and J usage is TRBJ1-6; TRBD1 matches 8 bases. V shed 2 bases, J shed 6 bases, and the junction held 4 bases outside the gene matches. CDR1 is SGHDT, CDR2 YYEEEE, per germline. This CDR3 region has 15 residues.

The V gene is TRBV5-4, the J gene TRBJ2-7; 8 bases match TRBD1. Looked up from germline, CDR1 is SGHNT and CDR2 is YYREEE (reference sequence). The CDR3 length is 14 residues. Trimming removed 3 bases from V and 6 bases from J; junction bases left unmatched: 8. The CDR3 spells CASSSAGGKGEQYF. The CDR3 bases are TGTGCCAGCAGCTCAGCAGGGGGCAAAGGCGAGCAGTACTTC.

This chain joins TRBV6-6 and TRBJ1-4, with no clear D. Germline lookup yields CDR1 MNHNY and CDR2 SVGAGI (reference sequence). The CDR3 is 14 amino acids. Trimming cost V 2 bases and J 5 bases, with 9 bases left between them. The CDR3 DNA reads TGTGCCAGCAGTTACGAGGCCCGGAATGAAAAACTGTTTTTT. This translates into CASSYEARNEKLFF.

The chain is built from TRBV30 and TRBJ2-7; 10 nucleotides align to TRBD2. This CDR3 comprises 17 residues. Germline V gene data show CDR1 as GTSNPN and CDR2 as SVGIG (reference sequence). V was pared by 2 bases and J by 4 bases, with 14 bases of the junction left unmatched. CDR3: CAWSPPEREGPAYEQYF. The CDR3 nucleotides read TGTGCCTGGAGTCCCCCTGAGCGGGAGGGCCCCGCTTACGAGCAGTACTTC.

The chain couples TRBV7-2 to TRBJ1-5, with D possibly TRBD1 on 6 matching bases. V was trimmed by 6 bases and J by 6 bases, leaving 12 bases between them. The CDR3 loop spans 13 amino acids. Germline V gives CDR1 SGHTA, CDR2 FQGNSA. The CDR3 DNA reads as TGTGCCAGCAGGGGTACAGGGTTTCAGCCCCAGCATTTT. This gives the protein CASRGTGFQPQHF.

The gene calls are TRBV2 and TRBJ2-3, with D unclear. Trimming pared 4 bases from V and 8 bases from J, leaving 4 bases between. The CDR3 has 10 residues. Germline-derived CDR1 and CDR2 are SNHLY and FYNNEI. This chain's CDR3 is CASSVGTQYF. CDR3 DNA sequence: TGTGCCAGCAGTGTCGGTACGCAGTATTTT.

In its sample, this clone was seen a few times. The chain employs TRBV5-1 and TRBJ1-1; D gene uncertain. CDR1 and CDR2 (germline): SGHRS, YFSETQ. The ends were cut back, 2 bases at V and 3 bases at J, with 8 bases in the middle. The CDR3 loop spans 13 amino acids. CDR3 sequence reads: CASSFAGYTEAFF. DNA for the CDR3: TGCGCCAGCAGCTTTGCGGGGTACACTGAAGCTTTCTTT.

The chain is built from TRBV7-2 and TRBJ1-5, with TRBD1 matching 8 bases. J gave up 15 bases and V 5 bases, and 12 bases lay outside the gene matches. CDR3 length: 13 residues. CDR1 and CDR2 (germline): SGHTA, FQGNSA. The CDR3 loop is CASSPPDRGPLHF. The CDR3 bases are TGTGCCAGCAGCCCCCCCGACAGGGGCCCTTTGCATTTT.

The J gene is TRBJ2-1, the V gene TRBV19; 13 nucleotides align to TRBD2. This CDR3 contains 15 residues. Losses at the gene ends were 5 bases for V and 4 bases for J; bases not matched to a gene: 2. CDR1 LNHDA and CDR2 SQIVND come from the germline V gene (reference sequence). This CDR3 reads CASSSLAGGYNEQFF. The DNA of the CDR3 is TGTGCCAGTAGTTCACTAGCGGGAGGGTACAATGAGCAGTTCTTC.

The rearrangement joins TRBV4-1 to TRBJ1-5; 7 nucleotides agree with TRBD1. The ends lost 0 bases at V and 10 bases at J; junction bases unmatched: 6. This CDR3 comprises 14 residues. Germline V gene sequence: CDR1 MGHRA, CDR2 YSYEKL. The CDR3 region has the DNA TGCGCCAGCAGCCAAGACGGGCAGGGGGATCCCCAGCATTTT. Amino acid sequence: CASSQDGQGDPQHF.

This clone is a singleton in its sample. The chain employs TRBV5-1 and TRBJ1-1; D gene unclear. V was cut by 0 bases and J by 1 base, with 16 bases left in between. The CDR3 length is 17 residues. The germline V gene has CDR1 SGHRS and CDR2 YFSETQ. The chain's CDR3 is CASSLAVHGGGNTEAFF. The CDR3 DNA sequence: TGCGCCAGCAGCTTGGCCGTTCACGGAGGAGGGAACACTGAAGCTTTCTTT.

The chain employs TRBV28 and TRBJ1-6; D is ambiguous. With 5 bases removed from V and 7 bases from J, the gap between germline ends came to 18 bases. The germline V gene encodes CDR1 MDHEN and CDR2 SYDVKM. The CDR3 is 16 amino acids. The CDR3 here is CASSPYGEGRNSPLHF. The CDR3 DNA is TGTGCCAGCAGTCCGTATGGAGAGGGTCGGAATTCACCCCTCCACTTT.

The V gene is TRBV7-2, the J gene TRBJ2-7; 10 bases align to TRBD1. J was trimmed by 6 bases and V by 4 bases; bases with no gene match: 9. CDR1 and CDR2 from the germline V gene are SGHTA and FQGNSA. The CDR3 runs to 15 residues. CDR3 sequence reads: CASSSTGTGVAEQYF. CDR3 nucleotides: TGTGCCAGCAGCTCCACCGGGACAGGGGTGGCCGAGCAGTACTTC.

The chain is built from TRBV5-1 and TRBJ2-7, with 13 bases that match TRBD2. This CDR3 has 15 residues. The ends lost 3 bases at V and 6 bases at J; junction bases unmatched: 6. Germline V CDR1 and CDR2: SGHRS, YFSETQ. Written as DNA, the CDR3 is TGCGCCAGCAGCTCTACTAGCGGGAGGGCGCTCGAGCAGTACTTC. It is translated as CASSSTSGRALEQYF.

The rearrangement uses TRBV14 and TRBJ1-1; 11 nucleotides align to TRBD1. The ends lost 4 bases at V and 5 bases at J; junction bases unmatched: 3. Germline CDR1 and CDR2: SGHDN and FVKESK. The CDR3 is 14 amino acids. The CDR3 sequence: CASSPDRGRTEAFF. In nucleotides, the CDR3 is TGTGCCAGCAGCCCGGACAGGGGGCGGACTGAAGCTTTCTTT.

V is TRBV29-1 and J is TRBJ2-2; D call uncertain. Germline V gives CDR1 SQVTM, CDR2 ANQGSEA. The CDR3 length is 14 residues. V lost 3 bases and J 2 bases, leaving 10 bases between the germline ends. CDR3 DNA sequence: TGCAGCGTTGATAAAGGAGTAAACACCGGGGAGCTGTTTTTT. Its translation is CSVDKGVNTGELFF.

This rearrangement joins TRBV28 to TRBJ2-2; the D gene is possibly TRBD2 (6 bases). The CDR3 has 17 amino acids. The V gene's germline CDR1 is MDHEN and CDR2 SYDVKM. V dropped 3 bases and J dropped 1 base, with 15 bases sitting between them. The chain's CDR3 is CASSFYSLAQNTGELFF. In DNA form, the CDR3 reads TGTGCCAGCAGTTTCTACAGCCTAGCGCAGAACACCGGGGAGCTGTTTTTT.

DNA for the CDR3: TGTGCCAGCAGCTCAAGGTCGACAGGAACTGGAAACACCATATATTTT. This gives the protein CASSSRSTGTGNTIYF. V and J are TRBV11-1 and TRBJ1-3, with a tentative D call TRBD1 (6 bases). V was shortened by 4 bases and J by 2 bases, with 15 bases between the two germline ends. The CDR3 runs 16 residues. Germline V gene data show CDR1 as SGHAT and CDR2 as FQDESV (reference sequence).

This chain links TRBV27 with TRBJ2-6; possible D gene TRBD2, 5 bases. Trimming removed 5 bases at V and 1 base at J, with 12 bases between. The germline V gene has CDR1 MNHEY and CDR2 SMNVEV (reference sequence). The CDR3 contains 16 residues. CDR3 DNA sequence: TGTGCCAGCAGTCGATCCCCGGGATCTGGGGCCAACGTCCTGACTTTC. The encoded protein is CASSRSPGSGANVLTF.

The V and J genes are TRBV5-1 and TRBJ2-4; 9 positions match TRBD1. V lost 4 bases, J lost 8 bases, and 7 bases stayed unmatched. Germline values: CDR1 SGHRS, CDR2 YFSETQ. This CDR3 region has 14 residues. Here the CDR3 reads CASSPGDRADIQYF. As DNA, the CDR3 is TGCGCCAGCAGCCCCGGGGACAGGGCGGACATTCAGTACTTC.

This CDR3 reads CASSTRDRAADTQYF. The CDR3 nucleotides read TGCGCCAGCAGCACACGGGACAGGGCGGCAGATACGCAGTATTTT. The chain combines TRBV5-1 with TRBJ2-3, with 9 bases lining up with TRBD1. The CDR3 contains 15 residues. Germline trimming cut 4 bases from V and 4 bases from J; bases unmatched to any gene: 7. Germline values: CDR1 SGHRS, CDR2 YFSETQ.

The chain links TRBV20-1 to TRBJ1-5, with D possibly being TRBD1 (5 bases). The CDR3 loop spans 15 amino acids. Germline-derived CDR1 and CDR2 are DFQATT and SNEGSKA (reference sequence). V was pared by 3 bases and J by 0 bases, with 12 bases between. CDR3 DNA sequence: TGCAGTGCTAGTAGACAGACATATAGCAATCAGCCCCAGCATTTT. The encoded protein is CSASRQTYSNQPQHF.

The CDR3: CASSYSRRNTEAFF. CDR3 nucleotides: TGTGCCAGCAGTTACTCGAGGAGGAACACTGAAGCTTTCTTT. This chain uses TRBV6-2 or TRBV6-3 with TRBJ1-1; D unclear. V gave up 0 bases and J gave up 1 base, with 6 bases separating them. This CDR3 is 14 amino acids long. Per the germline V gene, CDR1 is MNHEY and CDR2 is SVGEGT.